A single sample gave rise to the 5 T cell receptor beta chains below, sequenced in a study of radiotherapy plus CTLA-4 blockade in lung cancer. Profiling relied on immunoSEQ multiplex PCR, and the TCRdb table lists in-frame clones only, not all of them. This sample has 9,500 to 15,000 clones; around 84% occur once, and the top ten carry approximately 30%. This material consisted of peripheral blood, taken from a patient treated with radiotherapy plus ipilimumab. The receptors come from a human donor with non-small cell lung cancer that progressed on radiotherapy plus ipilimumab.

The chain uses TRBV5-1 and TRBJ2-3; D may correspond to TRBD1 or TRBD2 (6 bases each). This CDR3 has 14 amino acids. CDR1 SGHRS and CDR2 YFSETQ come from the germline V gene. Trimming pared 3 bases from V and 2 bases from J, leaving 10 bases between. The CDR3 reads CASSWGANTDTQYF. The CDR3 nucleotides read TGCGCCAGCAGCTGGGGGGCTAACACAGATACGCAGTATTTT.

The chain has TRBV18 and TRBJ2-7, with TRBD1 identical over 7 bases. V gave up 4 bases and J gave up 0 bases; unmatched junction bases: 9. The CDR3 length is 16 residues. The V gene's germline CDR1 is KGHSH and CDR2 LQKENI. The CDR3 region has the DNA TGTGCCAGCTCACACCGAGGACAGGCCGTCTCCTACGAGCAGTACTTC. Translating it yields CASSHRGQAVSYEQYF.

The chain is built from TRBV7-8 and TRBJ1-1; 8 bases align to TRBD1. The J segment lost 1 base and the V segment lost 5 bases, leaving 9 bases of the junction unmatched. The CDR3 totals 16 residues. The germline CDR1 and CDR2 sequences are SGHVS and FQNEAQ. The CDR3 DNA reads TGTGCCAGCAGCACCCACAGGGGGGCGGAGAACACTGAAGCTTTCTTT. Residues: CASSTHRGAENTEAFF.

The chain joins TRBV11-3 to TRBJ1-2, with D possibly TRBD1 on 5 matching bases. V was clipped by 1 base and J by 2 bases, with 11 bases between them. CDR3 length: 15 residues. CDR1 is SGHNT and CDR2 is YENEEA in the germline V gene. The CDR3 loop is CASSLVGGWNYGYTF. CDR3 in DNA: TGTGCCAGCAGCTTAGTCGGGGGATGGAACTATGGCTACACCTTC.

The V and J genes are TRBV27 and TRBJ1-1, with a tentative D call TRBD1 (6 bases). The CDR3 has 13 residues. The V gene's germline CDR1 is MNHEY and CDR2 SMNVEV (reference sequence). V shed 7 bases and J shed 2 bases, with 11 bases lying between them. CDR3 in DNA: TGTGCCAGCAAAGGGGGGGGCAACACTGAAGCTTTCTTT. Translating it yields CASKGGGNTEAFF.